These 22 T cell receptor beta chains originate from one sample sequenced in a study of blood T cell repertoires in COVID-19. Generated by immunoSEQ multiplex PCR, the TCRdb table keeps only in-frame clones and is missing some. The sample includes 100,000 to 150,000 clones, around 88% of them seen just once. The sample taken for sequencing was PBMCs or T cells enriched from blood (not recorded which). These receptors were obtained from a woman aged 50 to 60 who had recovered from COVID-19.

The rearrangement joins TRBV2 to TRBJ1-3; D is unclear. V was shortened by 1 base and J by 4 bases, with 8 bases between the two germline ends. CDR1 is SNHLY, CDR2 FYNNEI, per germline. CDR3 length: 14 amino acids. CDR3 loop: CASSEGVVGNTIYF. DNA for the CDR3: TGTGCCAGCAGTGAAGGCGTAGTCGGAAACACCATATATTTT.

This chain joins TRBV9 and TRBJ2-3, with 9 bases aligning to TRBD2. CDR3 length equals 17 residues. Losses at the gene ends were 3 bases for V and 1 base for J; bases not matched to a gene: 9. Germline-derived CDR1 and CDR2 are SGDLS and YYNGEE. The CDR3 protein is CASSEQPSSGGTDTQYF. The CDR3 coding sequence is TGTGCCAGCAGCGAGCAGCCCTCTAGCGGGGGCACAGATACGCAGTATTTT.

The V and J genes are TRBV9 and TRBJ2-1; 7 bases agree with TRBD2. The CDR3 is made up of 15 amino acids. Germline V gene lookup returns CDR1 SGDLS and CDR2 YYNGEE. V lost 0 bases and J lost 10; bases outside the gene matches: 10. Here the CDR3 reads CASSVGDYPYGEQFF. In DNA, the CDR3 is TGTGCCAGCAGCGTAGGGGACTACCCGTACGGGGAGCAGTTCTTC.

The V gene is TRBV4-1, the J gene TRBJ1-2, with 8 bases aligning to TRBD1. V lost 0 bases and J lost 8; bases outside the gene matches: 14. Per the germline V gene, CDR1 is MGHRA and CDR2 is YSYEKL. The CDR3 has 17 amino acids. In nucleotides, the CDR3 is TGCGCCAGCAGCCAAGAGGGCGGAGGACAGGGCAACGGCGGCTACACCTTC. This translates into CASSQEGGGQGNGGYTF.

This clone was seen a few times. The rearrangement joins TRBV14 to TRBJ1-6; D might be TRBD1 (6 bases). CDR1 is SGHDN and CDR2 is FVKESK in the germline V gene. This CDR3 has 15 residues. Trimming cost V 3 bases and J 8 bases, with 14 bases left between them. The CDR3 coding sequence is TGTGCCAGCAGCCAGTGGCAGGGGAATGATTCACCCCTCCACTTT. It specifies CASSQWQGNDSPLHF.

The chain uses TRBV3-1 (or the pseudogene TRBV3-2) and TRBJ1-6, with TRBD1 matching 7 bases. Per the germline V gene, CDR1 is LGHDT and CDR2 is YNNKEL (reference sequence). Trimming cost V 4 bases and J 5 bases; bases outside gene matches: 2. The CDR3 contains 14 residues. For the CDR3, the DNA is TGTGCCAGCAGCCCGGGACAGAATAATTCACCCCTCCACTTT. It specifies CASSPGQNNSPLHF.

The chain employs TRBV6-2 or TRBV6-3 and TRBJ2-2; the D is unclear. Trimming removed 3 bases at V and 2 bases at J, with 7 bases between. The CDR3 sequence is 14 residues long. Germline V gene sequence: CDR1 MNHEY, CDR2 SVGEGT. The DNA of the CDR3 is TGTGCCAGCAGTTATACTCTAAACACCGGGGAGCTGTTTTTT. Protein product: CASSYTLNTGELFF.

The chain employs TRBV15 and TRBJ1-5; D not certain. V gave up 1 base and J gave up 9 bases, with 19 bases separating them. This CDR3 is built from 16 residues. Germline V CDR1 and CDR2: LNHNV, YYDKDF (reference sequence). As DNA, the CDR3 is TGTGCCACCAGCAGAGGCTCGAAATCTACGCGGGGGCCCCAGCATTTT. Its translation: CATSRGSKSTRGPQHF.

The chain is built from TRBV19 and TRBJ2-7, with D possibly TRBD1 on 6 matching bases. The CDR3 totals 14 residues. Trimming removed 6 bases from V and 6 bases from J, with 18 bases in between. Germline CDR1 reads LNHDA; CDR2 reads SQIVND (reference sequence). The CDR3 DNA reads TGTGCCAGTAGGGTACAGGGAATCTCGGGCGAGCAGTACTTC. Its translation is CASRVQGISGEQYF.

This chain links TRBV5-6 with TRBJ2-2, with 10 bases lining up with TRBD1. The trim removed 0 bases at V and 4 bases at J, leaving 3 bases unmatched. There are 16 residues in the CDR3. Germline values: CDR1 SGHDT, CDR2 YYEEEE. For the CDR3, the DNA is TGTGCCAGCAGCTTGGTTGACAGGGGGCGCACCGGGGAGCTGTTTTTT. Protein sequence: CASSLVDRGRTGELFF. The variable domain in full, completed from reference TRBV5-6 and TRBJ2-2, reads DAGVTQSPTHLIKTRGQQVTLRCSPKSGHDTVSWYQQALGQGPQFIFQYYEEEERQRGNFPDRFSGHQFPNYSSELNVNALLLGDSALYLCASSLVDRGRTGELFFGEGSRLTVL.

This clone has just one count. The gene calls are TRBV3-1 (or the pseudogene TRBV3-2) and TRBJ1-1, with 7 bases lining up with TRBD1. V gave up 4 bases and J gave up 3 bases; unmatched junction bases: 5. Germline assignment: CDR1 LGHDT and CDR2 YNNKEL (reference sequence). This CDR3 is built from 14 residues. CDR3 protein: CASSPQGMDTEAFF. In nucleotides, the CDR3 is TGTGCCAGCAGCCCACAGGGGATGGACACTGAAGCTTTCTTT.

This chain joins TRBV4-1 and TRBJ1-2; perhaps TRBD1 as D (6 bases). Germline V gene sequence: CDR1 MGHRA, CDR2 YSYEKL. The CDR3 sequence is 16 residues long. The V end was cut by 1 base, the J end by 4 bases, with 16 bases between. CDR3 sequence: CASSQGETGWSYGYTF. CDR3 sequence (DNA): TGCGCCAGCAGCCAAGGGGAAACAGGGTGGTCCTATGGCTACACCTTC.

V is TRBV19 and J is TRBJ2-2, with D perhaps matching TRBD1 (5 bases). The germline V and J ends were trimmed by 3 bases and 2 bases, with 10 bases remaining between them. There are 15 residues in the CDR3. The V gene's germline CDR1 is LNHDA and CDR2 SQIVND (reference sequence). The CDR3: CASSINRGNTGELFF. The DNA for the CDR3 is TGTGCCAGTAGTATCAATAGGGGAAACACCGGGGAGCTGTTTTTT.

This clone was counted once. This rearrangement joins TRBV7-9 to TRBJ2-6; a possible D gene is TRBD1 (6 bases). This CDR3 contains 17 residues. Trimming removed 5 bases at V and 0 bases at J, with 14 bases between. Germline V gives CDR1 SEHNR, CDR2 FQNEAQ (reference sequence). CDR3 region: CASSMTGINSGANVLTF. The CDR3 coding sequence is TGTGCCAGCAGCATGACAGGTATCAACTCTGGGGCCAACGTCCTGACTTTC.

The CDR3 bases are TGTGCCAGCAGCTTGGCCGGGAGTTCCTACGAGCAGTACTTC. This codes for CASSLAGSSYEQYF. The chain joins TRBV5-6 to TRBJ2-7, with a weak D call TRBD2 (6 bases). The CDR3 is 14 residues long. The germline V and J ends were trimmed by 0 bases and 1 base, with 8 bases remaining between them. Per germline, CDR1 SGHDT and CDR2 YYEEEE.

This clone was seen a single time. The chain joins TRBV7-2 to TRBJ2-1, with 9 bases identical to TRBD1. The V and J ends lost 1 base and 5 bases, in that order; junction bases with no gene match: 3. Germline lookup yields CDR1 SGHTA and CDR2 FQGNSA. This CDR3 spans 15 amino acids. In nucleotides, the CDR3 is TGTGCCAGCAGCTTAGGGGGACAGGGAAACAATGAGCAGTTCTTC. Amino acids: CASSLGGQGNNEQFF.

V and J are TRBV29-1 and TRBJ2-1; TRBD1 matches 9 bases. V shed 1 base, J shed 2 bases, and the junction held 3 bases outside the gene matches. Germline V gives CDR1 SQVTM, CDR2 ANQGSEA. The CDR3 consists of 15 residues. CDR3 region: CSVEARTGAYNEQFF. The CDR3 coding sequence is TGCAGCGTTGAAGCGAGGACAGGGGCCTACAATGAGCAGTTCTTC.

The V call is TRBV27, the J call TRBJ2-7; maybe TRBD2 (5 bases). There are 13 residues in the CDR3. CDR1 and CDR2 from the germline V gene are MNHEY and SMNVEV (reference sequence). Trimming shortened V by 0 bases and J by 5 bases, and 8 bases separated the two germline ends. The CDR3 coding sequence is TGTGCCAGCAGTTTATCCGGGGTCCACGAGCAGTACTTC. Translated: CASSLSGVHEQYF.

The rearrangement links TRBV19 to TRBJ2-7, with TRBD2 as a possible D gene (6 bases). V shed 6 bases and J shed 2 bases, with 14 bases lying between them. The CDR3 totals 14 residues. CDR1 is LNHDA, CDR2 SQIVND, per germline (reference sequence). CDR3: CASSPAGGTYEQYF. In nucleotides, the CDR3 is TGTGCCAGTAGCCCCGCGGGCGGGACCTACGAGCAGTACTTC.

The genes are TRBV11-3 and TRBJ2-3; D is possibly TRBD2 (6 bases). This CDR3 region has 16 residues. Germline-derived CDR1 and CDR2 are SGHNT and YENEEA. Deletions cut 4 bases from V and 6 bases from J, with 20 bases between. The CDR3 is CASSSAGTGAGDTQYF. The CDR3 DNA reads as TGTGCCAGCAGCTCCGCTGGGACGGGAGCAGGGGATACGCAGTATTTT.

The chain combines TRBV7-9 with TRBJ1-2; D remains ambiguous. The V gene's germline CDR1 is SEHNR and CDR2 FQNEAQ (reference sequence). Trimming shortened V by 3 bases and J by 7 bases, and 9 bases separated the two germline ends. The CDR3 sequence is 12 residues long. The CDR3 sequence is CASSLELGGYTF. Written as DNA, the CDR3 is TGTGCCAGCAGCTTGGAGCTTGGTGGCTACACCTTC.

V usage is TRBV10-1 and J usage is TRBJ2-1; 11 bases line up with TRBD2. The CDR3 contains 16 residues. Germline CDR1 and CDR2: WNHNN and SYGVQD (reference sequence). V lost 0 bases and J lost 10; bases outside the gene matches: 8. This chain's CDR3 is CASSESAVAGGREQFF. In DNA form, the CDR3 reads TGCGCCAGCAGTGAGTCGGCGGTAGCGGGGGGGCGGGAGCAGTTCTTC.